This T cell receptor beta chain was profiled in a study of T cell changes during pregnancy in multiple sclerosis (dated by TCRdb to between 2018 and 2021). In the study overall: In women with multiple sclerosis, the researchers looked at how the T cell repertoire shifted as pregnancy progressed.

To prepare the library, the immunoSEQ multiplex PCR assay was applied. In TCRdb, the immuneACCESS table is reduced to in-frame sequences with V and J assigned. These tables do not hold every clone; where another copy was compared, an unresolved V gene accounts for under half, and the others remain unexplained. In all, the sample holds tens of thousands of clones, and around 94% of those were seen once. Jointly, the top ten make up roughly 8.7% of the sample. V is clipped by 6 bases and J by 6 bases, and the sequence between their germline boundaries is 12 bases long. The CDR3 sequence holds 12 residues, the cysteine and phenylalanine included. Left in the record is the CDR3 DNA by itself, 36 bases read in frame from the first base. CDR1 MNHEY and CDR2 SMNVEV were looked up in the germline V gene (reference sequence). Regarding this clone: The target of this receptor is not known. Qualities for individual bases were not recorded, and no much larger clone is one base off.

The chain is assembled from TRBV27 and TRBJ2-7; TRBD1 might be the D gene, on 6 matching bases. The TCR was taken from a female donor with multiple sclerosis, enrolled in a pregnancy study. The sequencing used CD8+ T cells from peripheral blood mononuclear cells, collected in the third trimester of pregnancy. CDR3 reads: CASSRNRAEQYF. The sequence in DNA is TGTGCCAGCAGCAGAAACAGGGCCGAGCAGTACTTC.